This TCR beta chain stems from a study of shared clonotypes between healthy human individuals. Study details: Each donor contributed plates that comprised three CD4 naive, three CD4 memory, two CD8 naive and one CD8 memory.

Study-level findings and limits: Sorted-subset sequencing was shown by rarefaction to be incomplete despite large depth. Sequencing depth was a factor that was expected to affect clonotype sharing among donors. Clonotypes not shared had lower generation probabilities than those common to all four donors.

V was shortened by 4 bases and J by 5 bases, with 16 bases between the two germline ends. In germline, CDR1 is SGHRS, CDR2 YFSETQ. This CDR3 region has 15 residues. The table came from immunoSEQ multiplex PCR; TCRdb's copy has only in-frame clones and leaves some out. The data contain about 1.5 million clones, roughly 96% of them singletons. Comments on this clone: Its antigen is not identified.

The chain combines TRBV5-1 with TRBJ2-1, with D maybe TRBD2 (5 bases). This TCR was recovered from a man between 25 and 39 years old in good health. Sequences were obtained from naive CD4+ T cells sorted from blood. Noted subset: CD45RA+ positively selected. CDR3 nucleotide sequence: TGCGCCAGCAGCCTCTCCACCCGACTACACAATGAGCAGTTCTTC. Encoded protein: CASSLSTRLHNEQFF.